Below are 10 T cell receptor beta chains sequenced from a single sample in a study of OX40 agonist ivuxolimab in advanced cancers. Profiling relied on immunoSEQ multiplex PCR, and the TCRdb table lists in-frame clones only, not all of them. The profile shows 60,000 to 65,000 clones, more than 90% of them singletons. The sample here was CD4+ or CD8+ T cells sorted from blood, taken in a trial of the OX40 agonist ivuxolimab. These receptors originate from an adult with an advanced solid tumor such as melanoma, head and neck, liver or kidney cancer.

The V call is TRBV7-6, the J call TRBJ2-3; TRBD1 might be the D (6 bases). Germline loops: CDR1 SGHVS, CDR2 FNYEAQ. The CDR3 sequence is 16 residues long. Trimming removed 5 bases at V and 5 bases at J, with 20 bases between. The CDR3 sequence is CASSPRDRSNLDTQYF. CDR3 nucleotide sequence: TGTGCCAGCAGCCCGCGAGACAGGAGCAATTTAGATACGCAGTATTTT.

The rearrangement links TRBV29-1 to TRBJ2-5; weak D call: TRBD2 (6 bases). Germline CDR1 reads SQVTM; CDR2 reads ANQGSEA. V lost 1 base and J 4 bases, leaving 13 bases between the germline ends. The CDR3 sequence is 14 residues long. In DNA form, the CDR3 reads TGCAGCGTTGAAGCCTCGCCGGGGGTAGAGACCCAGTACTTC. Encoded protein: CSVEASPGVETQYF. The whole variable domain, remainder taken from reference TRBV29-1 and TRBJ2-5, is SAVISQKPSRDICQRGTSLTIQCQVDSQVTMMFWYRQQPGQSLTLIATANQGSEATYESGFVIDKFPISRPNLTFSTLTVSNMSPEDSSIYLCSVEASPGVETQYFGPGTRLLVL.

V usage is TRBV5-1 and J usage is TRBJ2-5, with 12 positions matching TRBD1. In germline, CDR1 is SGHRS, CDR2 YFSETQ. There are 15 residues in the CDR3. The trim removed 4 bases at V and 5 bases at J, leaving 6 bases unmatched. The CDR3 is CASSLGTGGVETQYF. For the CDR3, the DNA is TGCGCCAGCAGCCTCGGGACAGGGGGCGTGGAGACCCAGTACTTC.

The chain is built from TRBV9 and TRBJ2-1; TRBD2 agrees at 14 bases. Trimming removed 4 bases from V and 6 bases from J; junction bases left unmatched: 6. The CDR3 is made up of 16 amino acids. The germline gives CDR1 SGDLS, CDR2 YYNGEE. The DNA for the CDR3 is TGTGCCAGCAGCCCACGACTAGCGGGGGGGCCCAATGAGCAGTTCTTC. This translates into CASSPRLAGGPNEQFF.

The chain employs TRBV10-3 and TRBJ2-1, with 8 positions matching TRBD2. V was clipped by 3 bases and J by 5 bases; unmatched bases: 9. This CDR3 is built from 16 residues. Germline V lookup: CDR1 ENHRY, CDR2 SYGVKD. CDR3 bases: TGTGCCATCAGTGACTCGTTAGCGGGGATCAACAATGAGCAGTTCTTC. Its protein product is CAISDSLAGINNEQFF.

The chain carries TRBV2 and TRBJ1-6, with no clear D. Trimming pared 6 bases from V and 9 bases from J, leaving 9 bases between. From germline, CDR1 is SNHLY and CDR2 FYNNEI. The CDR3 spans 12 residues. The DNA of the CDR3 is TGTGCCAGCAGCCCGGGAAGTTCACCCCTCCACTTT. Its translation is CASSPGSSPLHF. Looking up the rest from reference TRBV2 and TRBJ1-6 gives the full variable domain: EPEVTQTPSHQVTQMGQEVILRCVPISNHLYFYWYRQILGQKVEFLVSFYNNEISEKSEIFDDQFSVERPDGSNFTLKIRSTKLEDSAMYFCASSPGSSPLHFGNGTRLTVT.

This sequence joins TRBV10-3 and TRBJ2-1; 8 bases line up with TRBD1. Germline V gives CDR1 ENHRY, CDR2 SYGVKD. The CDR3 runs 15 residues. After removal of 8 bases from V and 1 base from J, the junction contained 7 bases not matched to a gene. CDR3 sequence: CAIGFDRGSYNEQFF. The CDR3 DNA is TGTGCCATCGGGTTCGACAGGGGTTCCTACAATGAGCAGTTCTTC.

The rearrangement links TRBV7-2 to TRBJ1-5, with TRBD1 matching 8 bases. The CDR3 length is 14 residues. Germline lookup yields CDR1 SGHTA and CDR2 FQGNSA. V shed 5 bases and J 7 bases; nucleotides not matched to a gene: 7. This CDR3 is CASSQGQGGQPQHF. The CDR3 region has the DNA TGTGCCAGCAGCCAAGGACAGGGAGGGCAGCCCCAGCATTTT. Full variable domain (missing parts from reference TRBV7-2 and TRBJ1-5): GAGVSQSPSNKVTEKGKDVELRCDPISGHTALYWYRQSLGQGLEFLIYFQGNSAPDKSGLPSDRFSAERTGGSVSTLTIQRTQQEDSAVYLCASSQGQGGQPQHFGDGTRLSIL.

The chain combines TRBV18 with TRBJ2-1; 16 nucleotides line up with TRBD2. The CDR3 spans 19 residues. Looked up from germline, CDR1 is KGHSH and CDR2 is LQKENI. The junction had 8 bases not matched to a gene; V was cut back by 3 bases and J by 3 bases. The CDR3 DNA is TGTGCCAGCTCACCTTGGGGGACTAGCGGGGGGGCGATCTACAATGAGCAGTTCTTC. It is translated as CASSPWGTSGGAIYNEQFF.

The chain carries TRBV7-9 and TRBJ1-1, with unresolved D. Germline loops: CDR1 SEHNR, CDR2 FQNEAQ (reference sequence). The CDR3 is made up of 12 amino acids. V lost 1 base, J lost 7 bases, and 7 bases lay in between. The CDR3: CASSLVDNEAFF. CDR3 DNA: TGTGCCAGCAGCTTAGTTGACAATGAAGCTTTCTTT.